The rows below give T cell receptor beta chains drawn from one sample of a study of response to subunit inactivated influenza vaccine. TCRdb called the RT-PCR reads again in MiXCR, with one record for every CDR3 protein. Found here are roughly 570,000 distinct CDR3 sequences, around 13% of them singletons; the top ten hold 8.5% to 14%. The sample was PBMCs from blood, taken 12 days after vaccination. Receptors originate from a man in his fifties or sixties who received an inactivated influenza vaccine. The conserved cysteine and the conserved F or W are not part of the CDR3 here.

j_call v_call cdr3_length cdr3_aa
TRBJ2-2 TRBV7-2 14 ASSKAYRSNTGELF
TRBJ2-1 TRBV5-1 13 ASSFIAGGPGEQF
TRBJ2-3 TRBV11-1 11 ASSLVGLDTQY
TRBJ2-1 TRBV30 11 AWEQGAGNEQF
TRBJ1-2 TRBV7-2 14 ASSFYQDRAEGGYT
TRBJ2-2 TRBV6-2/TRBV6-3 13 ASSLVPPPTGELF
TRBJ2-7 TRBV10-3 9 AISASKEQY
TRBJ2-2 TRBV2 13 ASSLTSGYTGELF
TRBJ2-1 TRBV19 12 ASSYRAKGNEQF
TRBJ2-5 TRBV15 14 ATSRDRQGIQETQY
TRBJ1-1 TRBV5-1 13 ASSLAQGVGTEAF
TRBJ2-7 TRBV6-2/TRBV6-3 15 ASSSLTNYGQTYEQY
TRBJ2-7 TRBV7-2 12 ASSFRTSGGEQY
TRBJ2-5 TRBV2 14 ASSRTTGNTQETQY
TRBJ2-1 TRBV7-6 12 ASSLLVDNNEQF
TRBJ2-3 TRBV12-3/TRBV12-4 13 ASASGLADTDTQY
TRBJ2-2 TRBV15 15 ATSRDSLAGDTGELF
TRBJ2-7 TRBV6-2/TRBV6-3 10 ASRLRVYEQY
TRBJ2-2 TRBV29-1 10 SVADYTGELF
TRBJ2-1 TRBV7-9 13 ASSLRQGPYNEQF
TRBJ1-2 TRBV7-8 13 ASSSYQGQGDGYT
TRBJ2-4 TRBV28 13 ASSLRSRGNDIQY
TRBJ2-3 TRBV27 12 ASSILRSTDTQY
TRBJ1-5 TRBV20-1 13 SARTTQGVSQPQH
TRBJ2-4 TRBV5-8 14 ASSPDPSLAKNIQY
TRBJ2-2 TRBV7-9 15 ASSLVFSALAAGELF
TRBJ2-7 TRBV6-2/TRBV6-3 11 ASSRQGRREQY
TRBJ2-7 TRBV20-1 13 SANKPGQTNHEQY
TRBJ1-6 TRBV5-1 13 ASSSRTVDDSPLH
TRBJ2-7 TRBV4-2 12 AISPGPSCYEQY
TRBJ2-7 TRBV7-9 10 ASKDSSYEQY
TRBJ2-4 TRBV18 14 ASSPPVTLAKNIQY
TRBJ2-3 TRBV10-3 12 AIRPGHRTDTQY
TRBJ2-1 TRBV20-1 12 SARLAGPYNEQF
TRBJ1-5 TRBV6-2/TRBV6-3 12 ASSSRRLNQPQH
TRBJ2-7 TRBV6-2/TRBV6-3 12 ASSYVGQSYEQY
TRBJ2-1 TRBV7-3 13 ASSLISGAFQEQF
TRBJ2-7 TRBV20-1 11 SARGYAVYEQY
TRBJ2-7 TRBV29-1 10 SVVLSGYEQY
TRBJ2-5 TRBV4-2 17 ASSQDLSPTGNRKETQY
TRBJ2-7 TRBV12-3/TRBV12-4 13 ASSLAPGLFYEQY
TRBJ1-1 TRBV12-3/TRBV12-4 10 AAQTMNTEAF
TRBJ2-1 TRBV10-3 10 AISERWGEQF